Shown below are 10 T cell receptor beta chains from a single sample sequenced in a study of blood T cell repertoires in COVID-19. Sequencing used immunoSEQ multiplex PCR; TCRdb keeps in-frame clones, though not all of them. The table has 280,000 or so clones, 88% seen once; the top ten hold approximately 7.2%. The sequencing sample was made of peripheral blood. The receptors here all came from a woman in her twenties or thirties who had recovered from COVID-19.

V is TRBV5-1 and J is TRBJ2-2, with 10 bases matching TRBD2. After removal of 3 bases from V and 1 base from J, the junction contained 3 bases not matched to a gene. From germline, CDR1 is SGHRS and CDR2 YFSETQ. The CDR3 has 16 residues. DNA for the CDR3: TGCGCCAGCAGCTCCTTAGCGGGGGGGAACACCGGGGAGCTGTTTTTT. Translated: CASSSLAGGNTGELFF.

This clone was counted once. The chain carries TRBV7-2 and TRBJ1-5, with unresolved D. The germline CDR1 and CDR2 sequences are SGHTA and FQGNSA. V was pared by 5 bases and J by 1 base, with 18 bases between. CDR3 length: 17 amino acids. CDR3 loop: CASSPSLRSQSNQPQHF. For the CDR3, the DNA is TGTGCCAGCAGCCCTAGTTTGAGATCCCAAAGCAATCAGCCCCAGCATTTT.

The chain uses TRBV20-1 and TRBJ2-7, with 12 bases aligning to TRBD1. CDR3 size: 15 residues. V shed 3 bases, J shed 6 bases, and the junction held 9 bases outside the gene matches. The V gene's germline CDR1 is DFQATT and CDR2 SNEGSKA (reference sequence). The CDR3 region has the DNA TGCAGTGCTAGTCTTTCCGGGACAGGGGGCCGCGAGCAGTACTTC. Amino acid sequence: CSASLSGTGGREQYF.

In its sample, this clone was seen once. The rearrangement uses TRBV30 and TRBJ1-1, with TRBD1 identical over 8 bases. The V and J ends lost 4 bases and 4 bases, in that order; junction bases with no gene match: 14. The CDR3 is made up of 16 amino acids. Germline CDR1 reads GTSNPN; CDR2 reads SVGIG (reference sequence). The CDR3 spells CAWTRGLTSVGTEAFF. The CDR3 region has the DNA TGTGCCTGGACCAGGGGGCTTACGTCGGTTGGCACTGAAGCTTTCTTT.

The chain combines TRBV6-5 with TRBJ2-5; 8 bases align to TRBD2. With V trimmed by 3 bases and J by 2 bases, 8 bases remained unmatched. The CDR3 spans 16 residues. In germline, CDR1 is MNHEY, CDR2 SVGAGI. CDR3 loop: CASSYLLAGRQETQYF. The DNA of the CDR3 is TGTGCCAGCAGTTATCTTTTAGCGGGGAGACAAGAGACCCAGTACTTC.

The chain is built from TRBV4-3 and TRBJ2-7; D ambiguous. CDR1 and CDR2 from the germline V gene are LGHNA and YSLEER. The CDR3 runs to 14 residues. V was cut by 1 base and J by 2 bases, with 9 bases left in between. CDR3 sequence: CASSQGARPYEQYF. The CDR3 DNA reads as TGCGCCAGCAGCCAAGGGGCCCGTCCCTACGAGCAGTACTTC.

The chain has TRBV11-2 and TRBJ1-6; no firm D call. The CDR3 totals 13 residues. Per the germline V gene, CDR1 is SGHAT and CDR2 is FQNNGV. Between the trimmed V and J ends, which lost 3 bases and 8 bases, there was a span of 8 bases. CDR3 protein: CASSLTRDSPLHF. The CDR3 DNA follows: TGTGCCAGCAGCTTGACCCGGGATTCACCCCTCCACTTT.

The chain is built from TRBV5-4 and TRBJ2-5; 13 nucleotides agree with TRBD2. The CDR3 has 19 residues. CDR1 SGHNT and CDR2 YYREEE come from the germline V gene (reference sequence). The V gene end was trimmed by 4 bases and the J gene end by 0 bases; junction bases not matched to a gene: 12. CDR3 sequence reads: CASSPLRTSGGSNQETQYF. In nucleotides, the CDR3 is TGTGCCAGCAGCCCGCTCAGGACTAGCGGGGGAAGCAACCAAGAGACCCAGTACTTC.

The chain employs TRBV5-1 and TRBJ1-5, with a weak D call TRBD1 (5 bases). CDR1 SGHRS and CDR2 YFSETQ come from the germline V gene. The ends were cut back, 4 bases at V and 5 bases at J, with 10 bases in the middle. The CDR3 has 13 residues. The CDR3 nucleotides read TGCGCCAGCAGCGTCGACAGACATCAGCCCCAGCATTTT. Residues: CASSVDRHQPQHF.

This clone showed up just once. V gene TRBV12-3 or TRBV12-4 combines with J gene TRBJ1-5; D gene uncertain. Trimming cost V 3 bases and J 9 bases, with 12 bases left between them. This CDR3 region has 13 residues. The chain's CDR3 is CASSFGPGGPQHF. CDR3 nucleotides: TGTGCCAGCAGTTTCGGCCCCGGCGGGCCCCAGCATTTT.